These 3 T cell receptor beta chains were sequenced from one sample in a study of shared clonotypes between healthy human individuals. Assay used: immunoSEQ multiplex PCR; TCRdb lists only in-frame clones, some missing. Here the sample spans about 560,000 clones, roughly 79% being singletons. The sequencing input was PBMCs. The source is a woman in her thirties or forties in good health. Some clones in this sample may be carry-over from other donors' samples.

The chain couples TRBV4-3 to TRBJ2-3, with unresolved D. CDR3 length: 14 residues. V was cut by 1 base and J by 5 bases, with 10 bases left in between. The germline V gene encodes CDR1 LGHNA and CDR2 YSLEER. This chain's CDR3 is CASSQGSGVDTQYF. CDR3 coding DNA: TGCGCCAGCAGCCAAGGTTCGGGCGTAGATACGCAGTATTTT.

This clone was detected once. The V call is TRBV10-2, the J call TRBJ1-2, with 7 bases aligning to TRBD1. Trimming at V came to 6 bases and at J to 5 bases, leaving 6 bases not matched to a gene. This CDR3 has 13 amino acids. From germline, CDR1 is WSHSY and CDR2 SAAADI. Here the CDR3 reads CASSLGQEYGYTF. Here the CDR3 DNA reads TGCGCCAGCAGCCTTGGACAGGAATATGGCTACACCTTC.

V is TRBV25-1 and J is TRBJ1-6; D is undetermined. This CDR3 region has 13 residues. Germline V gives CDR1 MGHDK, CDR2 SYGVNS. V gave up 7 bases and J gave up 10 bases, with 14 bases separating them. This chain's CDR3 is CASMQEGRSPLHF. CDR3 DNA sequence: TGTGCCAGCATGCAGGAAGGGAGATCACCCCTCCACTTT.